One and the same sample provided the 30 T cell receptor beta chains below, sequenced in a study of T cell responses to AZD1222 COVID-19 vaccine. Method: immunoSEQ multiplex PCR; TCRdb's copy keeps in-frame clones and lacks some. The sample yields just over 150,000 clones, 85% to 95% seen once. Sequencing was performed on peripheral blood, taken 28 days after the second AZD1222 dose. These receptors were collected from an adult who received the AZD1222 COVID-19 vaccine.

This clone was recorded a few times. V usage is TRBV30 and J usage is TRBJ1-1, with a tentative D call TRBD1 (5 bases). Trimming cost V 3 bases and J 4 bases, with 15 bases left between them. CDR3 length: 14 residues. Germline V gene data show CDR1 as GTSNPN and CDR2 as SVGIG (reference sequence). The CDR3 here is CAWRATGAATEAFF. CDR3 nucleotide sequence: TGTGCCTGGAGAGCGACCGGGGCGGCCACTGAAGCTTTCTTT.

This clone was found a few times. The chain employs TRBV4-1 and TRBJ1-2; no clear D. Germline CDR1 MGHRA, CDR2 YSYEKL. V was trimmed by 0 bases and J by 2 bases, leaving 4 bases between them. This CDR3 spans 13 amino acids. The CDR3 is CASSQEMNYGYTF. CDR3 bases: TGCGCCAGCAGCCAAGAGATGAACTATGGCTACACCTTC.

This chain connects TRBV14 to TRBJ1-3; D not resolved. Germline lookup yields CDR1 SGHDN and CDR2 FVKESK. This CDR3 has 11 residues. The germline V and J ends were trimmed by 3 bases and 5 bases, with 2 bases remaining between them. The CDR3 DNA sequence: TGTGCCAGCAGCCAGAGAAACACCATATATTTT. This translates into CASSQRNTIYF.

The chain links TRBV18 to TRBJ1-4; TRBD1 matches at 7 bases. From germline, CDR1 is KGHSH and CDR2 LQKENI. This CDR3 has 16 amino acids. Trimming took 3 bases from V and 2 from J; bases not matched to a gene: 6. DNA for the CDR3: TGTGCCAGCTCACCTCTTGGAGGGGGCACTAATGAAAAACTGTTTTTT. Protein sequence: CASSPLGGGTNEKLFF.

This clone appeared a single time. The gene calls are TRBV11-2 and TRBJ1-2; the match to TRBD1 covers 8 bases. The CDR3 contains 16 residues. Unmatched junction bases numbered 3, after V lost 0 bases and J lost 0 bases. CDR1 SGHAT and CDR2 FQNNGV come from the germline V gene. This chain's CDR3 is CASSLDLDRANYGYTF. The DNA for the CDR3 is TGTGCCAGCAGCTTAGACTTGGACAGGGCTAACTATGGCTACACCTTC.

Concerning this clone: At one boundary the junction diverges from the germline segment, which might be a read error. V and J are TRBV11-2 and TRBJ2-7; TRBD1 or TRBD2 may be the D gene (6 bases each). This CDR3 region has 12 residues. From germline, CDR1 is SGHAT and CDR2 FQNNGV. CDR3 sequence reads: CASSLARGGIRF. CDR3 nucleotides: TGTGCCAGCAGCCTAGCTCGAGGGGGGATCCGCTTC.

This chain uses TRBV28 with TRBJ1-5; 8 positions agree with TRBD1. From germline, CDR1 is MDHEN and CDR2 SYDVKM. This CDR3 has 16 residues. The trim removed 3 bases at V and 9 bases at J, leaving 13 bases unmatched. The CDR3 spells CASSFKGTGHYRPQHF. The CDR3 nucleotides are TGTGCCAGCAGTTTTAAGGGGACAGGACACTATCGGCCCCAGCATTTT.

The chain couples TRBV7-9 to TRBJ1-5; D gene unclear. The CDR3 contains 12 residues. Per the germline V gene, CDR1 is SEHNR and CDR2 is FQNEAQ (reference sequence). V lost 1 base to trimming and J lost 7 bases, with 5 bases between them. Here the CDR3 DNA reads TGTGCCAGCAGCTTAGAAAGACAGCCCCAGCATTTT. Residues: CASSLERQPQHF.

Written as DNA, the CDR3 is TGCAGCAAGAGGGTGGGGAGGGGCACCGGGGAGCTGTTTTTT. Amino acid sequence: CSKRVGRGTGELFF. The V gene is TRBV29-1, the J gene TRBJ2-2; 7 nucleotides agree with TRBD2. The V and J ends lost 8 bases and 4 bases, in that order; junction bases with no gene match: 10. The CDR3 totals 14 residues. Germline V gene lookup returns CDR1 SQVTM and CDR2 ANQGSEA.

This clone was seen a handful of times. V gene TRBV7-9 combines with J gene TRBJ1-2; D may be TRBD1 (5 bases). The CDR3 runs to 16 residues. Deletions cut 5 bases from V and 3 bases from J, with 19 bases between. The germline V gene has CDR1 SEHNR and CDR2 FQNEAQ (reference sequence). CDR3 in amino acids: CASSGDRGVLHYGYTF. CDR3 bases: TGTGCCAGCAGCGGAGACCGGGGGGTGTTGCACTATGGCTACACCTTC.

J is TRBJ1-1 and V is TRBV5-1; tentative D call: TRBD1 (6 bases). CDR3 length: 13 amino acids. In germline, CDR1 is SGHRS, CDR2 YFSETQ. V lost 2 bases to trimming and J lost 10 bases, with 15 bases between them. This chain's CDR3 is CASSFDRISRAFF. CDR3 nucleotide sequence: TGCGCCAGCAGCTTCGACAGGATAAGTCGAGCTTTCTTT. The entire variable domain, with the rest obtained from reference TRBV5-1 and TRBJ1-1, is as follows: KAGVTQTPRYLIKTRGQQVTLSCSPISGHRSVSWYQQTPGQGLQFLFEYFSETQRNKGNFPGRFSGRQFSNSRSEMNVSTLELGDSALYLCASSFDRISRAFFGQGTRLTVV.

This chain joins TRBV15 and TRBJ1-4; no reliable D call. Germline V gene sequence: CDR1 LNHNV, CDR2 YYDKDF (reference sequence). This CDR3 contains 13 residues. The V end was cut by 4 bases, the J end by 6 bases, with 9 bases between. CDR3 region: CATSTGGYEKLFF. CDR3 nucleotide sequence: TGTGCCACCAGCACGGGAGGATATGAAAAACTGTTTTTT.

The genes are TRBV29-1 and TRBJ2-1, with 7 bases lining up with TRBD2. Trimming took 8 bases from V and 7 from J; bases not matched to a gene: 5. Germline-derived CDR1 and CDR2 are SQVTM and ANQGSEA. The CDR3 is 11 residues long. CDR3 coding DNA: TGCAGCTTTAGGGAGGGGAATGAGCAGTTCTTC. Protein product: CSFREGNEQFF.

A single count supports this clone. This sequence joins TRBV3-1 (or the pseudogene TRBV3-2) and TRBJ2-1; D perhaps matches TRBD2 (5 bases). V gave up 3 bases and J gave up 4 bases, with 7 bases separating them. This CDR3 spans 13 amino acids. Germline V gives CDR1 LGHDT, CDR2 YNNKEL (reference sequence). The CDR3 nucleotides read TGTGCCAGCAGCCACAGCGGATACAATGAGCAGTTCTTC. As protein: CASSHSGYNEQFF.

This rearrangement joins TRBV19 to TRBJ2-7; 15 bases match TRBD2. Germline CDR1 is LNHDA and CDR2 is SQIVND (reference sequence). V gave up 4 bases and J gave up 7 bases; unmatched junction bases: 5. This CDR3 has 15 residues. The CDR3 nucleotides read TGTGCCAGTAGTACCTACGGGACTAGCGGGGGGGAGCAGTACTTC. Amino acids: CASSTYGTSGGEQYF.

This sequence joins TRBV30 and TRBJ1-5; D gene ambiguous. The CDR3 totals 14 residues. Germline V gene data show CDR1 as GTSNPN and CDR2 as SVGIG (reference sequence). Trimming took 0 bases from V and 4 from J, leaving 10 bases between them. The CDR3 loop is CAWSVSQNNQPQHF. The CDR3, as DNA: TGTGCCTGGAGTGTATCACAGAATAATCAGCCCCAGCATTTT.

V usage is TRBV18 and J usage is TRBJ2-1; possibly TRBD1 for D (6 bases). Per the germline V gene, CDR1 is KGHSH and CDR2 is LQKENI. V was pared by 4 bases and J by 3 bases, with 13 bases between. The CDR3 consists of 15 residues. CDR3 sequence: CASSLRQESYNEQFF. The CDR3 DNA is TGTGCCAGCTCACTGAGACAGGAAAGCTACAATGAGCAGTTCTTC.

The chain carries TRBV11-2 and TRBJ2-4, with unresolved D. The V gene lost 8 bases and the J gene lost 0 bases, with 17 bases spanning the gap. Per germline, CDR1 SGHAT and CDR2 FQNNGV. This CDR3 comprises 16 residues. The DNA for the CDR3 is TGTGCCAGCTCAACCACCGGGCAGTCAGCCAAAAACATTCAGTACTTC. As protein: CASSTTGQSAKNIQYF.

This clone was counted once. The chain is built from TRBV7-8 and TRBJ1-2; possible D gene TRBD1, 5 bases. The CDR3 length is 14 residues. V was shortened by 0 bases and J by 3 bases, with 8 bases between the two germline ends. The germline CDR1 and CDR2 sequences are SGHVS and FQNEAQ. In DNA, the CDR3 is TGTGCCAGCAGCTTAGCCGGACAATACTATGGCTACACCTTC. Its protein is CASSLAGQYYGYTF.

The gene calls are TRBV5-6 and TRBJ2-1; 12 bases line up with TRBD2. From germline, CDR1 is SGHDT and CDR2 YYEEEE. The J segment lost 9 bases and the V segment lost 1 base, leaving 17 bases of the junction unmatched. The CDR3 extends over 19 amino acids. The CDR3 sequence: CASSLISLAGGLVGVEQFF. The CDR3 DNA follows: TGTGCCAGCAGCTTGATCTCCCTAGCGGGGGGGCTCGTAGGAGTTGAGCAGTTCTTC.

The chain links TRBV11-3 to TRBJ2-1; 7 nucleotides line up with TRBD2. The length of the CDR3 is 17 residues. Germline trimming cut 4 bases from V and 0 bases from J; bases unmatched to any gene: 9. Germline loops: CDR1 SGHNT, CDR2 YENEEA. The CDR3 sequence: CASSSGGWGSSYNEQFF. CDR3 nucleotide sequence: TGTGCCAGCAGCTCGGGGGGATGGGGGAGCTCCTACAATGAGCAGTTCTTC.

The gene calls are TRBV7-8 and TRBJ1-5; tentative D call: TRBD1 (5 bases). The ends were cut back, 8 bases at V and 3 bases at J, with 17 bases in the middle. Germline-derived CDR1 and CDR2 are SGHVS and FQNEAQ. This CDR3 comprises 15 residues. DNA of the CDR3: TGTGCCAGCCGCGTTGGGGGGGTTCCCAATCAGCCCCAGCATTTT. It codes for CASRVGGVPNQPQHF.

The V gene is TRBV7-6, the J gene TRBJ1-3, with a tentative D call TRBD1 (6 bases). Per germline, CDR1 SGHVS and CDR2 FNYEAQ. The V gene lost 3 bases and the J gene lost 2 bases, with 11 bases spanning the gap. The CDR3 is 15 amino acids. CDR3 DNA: TGTGCCAGCAGCTTGGGGGGCTCGGCTGGAAACACCATATATTTT. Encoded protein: CASSLGGSAGNTIYF. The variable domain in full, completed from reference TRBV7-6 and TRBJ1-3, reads GAGVSQSPRYKVTKRGQDVALRCDPISGHVSLYWYRQALGQGPEFLTYFNYEAQQDKSGLPNDRFSAERPEGSISTLTIQRTEQRDSAMYRCASSLGGSAGNTIYFGEGSWLTVV.

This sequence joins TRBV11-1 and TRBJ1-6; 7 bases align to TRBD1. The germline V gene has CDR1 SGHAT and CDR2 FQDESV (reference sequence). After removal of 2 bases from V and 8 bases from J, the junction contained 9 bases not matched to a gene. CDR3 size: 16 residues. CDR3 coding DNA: TGTGCCAGCAGCTTAAGCACCGGGGACAGTGATTCACCCCTCCACTTT. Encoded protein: CASSLSTGDSDSPLHF. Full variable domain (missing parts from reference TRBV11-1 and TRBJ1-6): EAEVAQSPRYKITEKSQAVAFWCDPISGHATLYWYRQILGQGPELLVQFQDESVVDDSQLPKDRFSAERLKGVDSTLKIQPAELGDSAMYLCASSLSTGDSDSPLHFGNGTRLTVT.

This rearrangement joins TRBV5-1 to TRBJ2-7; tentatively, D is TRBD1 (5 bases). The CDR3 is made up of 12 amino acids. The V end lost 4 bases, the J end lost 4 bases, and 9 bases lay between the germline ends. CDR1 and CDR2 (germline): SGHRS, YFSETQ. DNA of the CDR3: TGCGCCAGCAGCGGGCAGGGATACGAGCAGTACTTC. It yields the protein CASSGQGYEQYF.

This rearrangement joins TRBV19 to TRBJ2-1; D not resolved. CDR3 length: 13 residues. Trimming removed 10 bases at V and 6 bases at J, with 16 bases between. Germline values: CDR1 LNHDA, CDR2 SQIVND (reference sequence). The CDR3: CATRHRASNEQFF. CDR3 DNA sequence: TGTGCCACCCGCCACAGAGCCTCCAATGAGCAGTTCTTC. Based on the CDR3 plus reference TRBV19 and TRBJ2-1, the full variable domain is DGGITQSPKYLFRKEGQNVTLSCEQNLNHDAMYWYRQDPGQGLRLIYYSQIVNDFQKGDIAEGYSVSREKKESFPLTVTSAQKNPTAFYLCATRHRASNEQFFGPGTRLTVL.

The CDR3 loop reads CASSSQGARGTDTQYF. CDR3 DNA sequence: TGCGCCAGCAGCTCACAGGGGGCGCGAGGCACAGATACGCAGTATTTT. This rearrangement joins TRBV5-1 to TRBJ2-3, with 9 bases lining up with TRBD1. Trimming removed 3 bases from V and 1 base from J; junction bases left unmatched: 6. CDR1 SGHRS and CDR2 YFSETQ come from the germline V gene. CDR3 size: 16 residues.

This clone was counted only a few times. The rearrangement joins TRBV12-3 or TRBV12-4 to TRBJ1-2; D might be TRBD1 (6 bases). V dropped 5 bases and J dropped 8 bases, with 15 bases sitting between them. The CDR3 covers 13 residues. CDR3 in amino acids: CASSPAVRGGYTF. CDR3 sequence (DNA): TGTGCCAGCAGTCCCGCGGTCAGGGGCGGCTACACCTTC.

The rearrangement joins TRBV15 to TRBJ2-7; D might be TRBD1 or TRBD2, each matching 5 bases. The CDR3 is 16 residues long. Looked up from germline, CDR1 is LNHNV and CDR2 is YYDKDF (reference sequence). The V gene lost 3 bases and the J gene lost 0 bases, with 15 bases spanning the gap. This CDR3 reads CATSRRRDGPSYEQYF. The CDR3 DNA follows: TGTGCCACCAGCAGGCGCCGGGACGGTCCCTCCTACGAGCAGTACTTC.

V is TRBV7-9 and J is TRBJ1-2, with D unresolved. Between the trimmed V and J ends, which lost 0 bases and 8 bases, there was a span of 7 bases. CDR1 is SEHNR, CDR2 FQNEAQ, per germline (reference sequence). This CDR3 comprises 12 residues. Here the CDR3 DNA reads TGTGCCAGCAGCTTAGCGCTGAGAGGCTACACCTTC. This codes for CASSLALRGYTF.